The entry that follows covers one T cell receptor (beta chain) sequence. Generated by immunoSEQ multiplex PCR, the TCRdb table keeps only in-frame clones and is missing some. This repertoire shows around 190,000 clones, over 75% found once; its top ten account for over 15%. Germline trimming cut 5 bases from V and 4 bases from J; bases unmatched to any gene: 8. This CDR3 has 14 residues. CDR1 is LNHDA, CDR2 SQIVND, per germline (reference sequence). This sample was taken from a study of blood T cell repertoires in COVID-19. Seattle researchers signed up patients amid active infection and tracked them longitudinally.

The clonotype comes from a man in his fifties or sixties with COVID-19, enrolled during active disease. V is TRBV19 and J is TRBJ2-7; 7 nucleotides line up with TRBD1. The sequenced sample consisted of peripheral blood. The CDR3 DNA is TGTGCCAGTAGTGGCCCCGGGACAGTTTACGAGCAGTACTTC. This gives the protein CASSGPGTVYEQYF.